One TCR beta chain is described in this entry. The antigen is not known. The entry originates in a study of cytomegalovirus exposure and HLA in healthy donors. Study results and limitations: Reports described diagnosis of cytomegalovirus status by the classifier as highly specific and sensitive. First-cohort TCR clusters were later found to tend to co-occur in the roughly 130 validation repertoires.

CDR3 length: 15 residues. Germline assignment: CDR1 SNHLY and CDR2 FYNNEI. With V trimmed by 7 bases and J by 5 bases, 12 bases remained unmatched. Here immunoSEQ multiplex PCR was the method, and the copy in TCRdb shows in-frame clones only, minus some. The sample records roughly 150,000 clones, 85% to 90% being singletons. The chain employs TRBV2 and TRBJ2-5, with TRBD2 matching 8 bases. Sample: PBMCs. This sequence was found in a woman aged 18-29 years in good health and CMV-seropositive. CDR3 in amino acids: CASMGLAGVLETQYF. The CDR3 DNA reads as TGTGCCAGCATGGGGCTAGCGGGTGTTTTGGAGACCCAGTACTTC.